The T cell receptor beta chain described here comes from a study of spatial heterogeneity in lung cancer. Deletions cut 5 bases from V and 1 base from J, with 14 bases between. The CDR3 is 16 amino acids. Germline V CDR1 and CDR2: MDHEN, SYDVKM. TCRdb reanalysed the 5' RACE reads using MiXCR and keeps one entry per CDR3 protein. Of tens of thousands of distinct CDR3 sequences in the sample, approximately 20% were seen once. The time point is: sample taken at primary tumor resection. Researchers sequenced whole RNA taken from tumor, nontumor lung or frozen PBMC without sorting. The clonotype originates from a male donor with early-stage non-small cell lung cancer. The specimen comprised PBMCs, sampled at surgery. The chain joins TRBV28 to TRBJ2-2; D could derive from TRBD1 or TRBD2 (5 bases each). The CDR3 coding sequence is TGTGCCAGCAGTGCCCCGGGACGGAGGAACACCGGGGAGCTGTTTTTT. Translated, it gives CASSAPGRRNTGELFF.